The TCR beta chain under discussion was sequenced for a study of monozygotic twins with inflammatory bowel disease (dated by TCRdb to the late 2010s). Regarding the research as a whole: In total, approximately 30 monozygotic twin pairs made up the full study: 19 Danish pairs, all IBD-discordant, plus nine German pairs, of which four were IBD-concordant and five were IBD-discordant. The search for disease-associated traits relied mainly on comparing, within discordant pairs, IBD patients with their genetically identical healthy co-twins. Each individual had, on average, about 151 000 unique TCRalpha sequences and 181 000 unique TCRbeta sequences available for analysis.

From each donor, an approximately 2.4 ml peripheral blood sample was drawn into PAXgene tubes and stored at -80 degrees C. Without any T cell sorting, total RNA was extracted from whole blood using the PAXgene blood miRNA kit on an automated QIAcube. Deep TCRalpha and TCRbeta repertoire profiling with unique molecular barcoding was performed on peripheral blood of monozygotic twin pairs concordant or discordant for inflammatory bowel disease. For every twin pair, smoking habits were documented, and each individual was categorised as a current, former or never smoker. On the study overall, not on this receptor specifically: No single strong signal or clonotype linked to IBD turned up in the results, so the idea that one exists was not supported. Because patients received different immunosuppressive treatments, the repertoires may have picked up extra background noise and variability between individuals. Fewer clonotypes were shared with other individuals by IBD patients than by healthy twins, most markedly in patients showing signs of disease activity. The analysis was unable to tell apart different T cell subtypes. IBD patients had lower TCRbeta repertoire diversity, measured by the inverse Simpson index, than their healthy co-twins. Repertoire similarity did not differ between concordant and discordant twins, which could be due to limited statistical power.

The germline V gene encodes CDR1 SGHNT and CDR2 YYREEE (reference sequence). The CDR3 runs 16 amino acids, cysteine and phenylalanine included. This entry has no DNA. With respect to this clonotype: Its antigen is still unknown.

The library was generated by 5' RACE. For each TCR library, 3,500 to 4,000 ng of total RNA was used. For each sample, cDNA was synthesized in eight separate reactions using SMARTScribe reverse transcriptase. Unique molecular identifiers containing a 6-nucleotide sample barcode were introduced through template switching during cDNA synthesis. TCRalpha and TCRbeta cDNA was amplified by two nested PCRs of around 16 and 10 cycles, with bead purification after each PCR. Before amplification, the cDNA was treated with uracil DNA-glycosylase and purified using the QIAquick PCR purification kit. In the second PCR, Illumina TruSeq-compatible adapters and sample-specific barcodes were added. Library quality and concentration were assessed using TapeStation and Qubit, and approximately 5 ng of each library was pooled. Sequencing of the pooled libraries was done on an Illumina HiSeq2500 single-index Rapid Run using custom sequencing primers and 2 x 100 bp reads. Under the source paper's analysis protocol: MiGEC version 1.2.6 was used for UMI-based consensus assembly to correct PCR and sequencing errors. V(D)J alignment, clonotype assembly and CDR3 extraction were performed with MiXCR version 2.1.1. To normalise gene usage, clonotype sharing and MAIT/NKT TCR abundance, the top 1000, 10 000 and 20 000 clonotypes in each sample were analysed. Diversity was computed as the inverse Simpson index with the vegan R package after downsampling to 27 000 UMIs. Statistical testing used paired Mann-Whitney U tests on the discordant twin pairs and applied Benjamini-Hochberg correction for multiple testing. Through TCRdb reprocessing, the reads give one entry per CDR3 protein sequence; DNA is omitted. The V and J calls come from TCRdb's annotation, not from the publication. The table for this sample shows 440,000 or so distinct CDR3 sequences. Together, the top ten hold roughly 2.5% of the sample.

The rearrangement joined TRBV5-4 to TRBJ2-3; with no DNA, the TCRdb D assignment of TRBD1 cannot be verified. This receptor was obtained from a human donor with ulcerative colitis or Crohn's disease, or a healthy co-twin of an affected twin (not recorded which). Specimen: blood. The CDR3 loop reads CASSLEGGILTDTQYF.